Below, 22 T cell receptor beta chains from the same sample are listed, as sequenced in a study of post-analysis software for immune sequencing data. Study-level findings and limits: Patients showed TRBV5-6, TRBV5-1 and TRBV20-1 among a few TRBV segments more frequent than in controls.

No antigen is known for these receptors. Unique molecular identifiers had been added to the TCR beta cDNA libraries. TCRdb independently ran MiXCR on the PCR reads; one entry per CDR3 protein. The sample includes hundreds of thousands of distinct CDR3 sequences, 53% of them seen just once. Source material: blood. These TCRs come from a girl under 18 with multiple sclerosis.

The chain joins TRBV4-1 to TRBJ1-1, with D maybe TRBD1 (6 bases). Germline CDR1 and CDR2: MGHRA and YSYEKL. The V and J ends lost 1 base and 0 bases respectively, with 18 bases between them. This CDR3 region has 18 residues. The CDR3 loop reads CASSQVRTGGGMNTEAFF. The CDR3 region has the DNA TGCGCCAGCAGCCAAGTGAGGACCGGTGGGGGCATGAACACTGAAGCTTTCTTT.

The genes are TRBV20-1 and TRBJ2-7; 7 nucleotides line up with TRBD1. The germline V gene has CDR1 DFQATT and CDR2 SNEGSKA (reference sequence). V lost 5 bases to trimming and J lost 4 bases; unmatched junction nucleotides: 14. The CDR3 runs 15 residues. CDR3 nucleotide sequence: TGCAGTGCTTCCAGAGGGGGCTGGAATGATTACGAGCAGTACTTC. Its translation is CSASRGGWNDYEQYF.

This clonotype was detected a few times. The chain joins TRBV7-6 to TRBJ2-3; D remains unclear. The CDR3 runs to 13 residues. Germline V CDR1 and CDR2: SGHVS, FNYEAQ. The V end was cut by 1 base, the J end by 4 bases, with 6 bases between. The CDR3 nucleotides are TGTGCCAGCAGCTTAGTGACTCCAGATACGCAGTATTTT. Its translation: CASSLVTPDTQYF.

This chain links TRBV5-1 with TRBJ1-1; 7 bases are a match to TRBD1. With 4 bases clipped from V and 6 bases from J, the junction kept 18 bases outside the gene matches. The germline V gene has CDR1 SGHRS and CDR2 YFSETQ. The CDR3 is 17 amino acids. CDR3 DNA sequence: TGCGCCAGCAGCAGGGTTTTTGGGCCAAGGGGGCACGCTGAAGCTTTCTTT. It yields the protein CASSRVFGPRGHAEAFF.

The genes are TRBV6-1 and TRBJ2-1, with 10 bases lining up with TRBD1. The CDR3 sequence is 15 residues long. The J segment lost 9 bases and the V segment lost 3 bases, leaving 8 bases of the junction unmatched. Germline V gene data show CDR1 as MNHNS and CDR2 as SASEGT. The CDR3 sequence is CASSDVGTGEGEQFF. The CDR3 bases are TGTGCCAGCAGTGATGTCGGGACAGGGGAGGGTGAGCAGTTCTTC.

The chain has TRBV29-1 and TRBJ2-1; no definite D call. Germline-derived CDR1 and CDR2 are SQVTM and ANQGSEA. CDR3 length: 12 residues. V gave up 0 bases and J gave up 6 bases, with 6 bases separating them. CDR3 loop: CSVEDHGNEQFF. The CDR3 DNA sequence: TGCAGCGTTGAAGATCACGGCAATGAGCAGTTCTTC.

The table lists this clonotype with a few counts. CDR3 sequence: CSAITGLSYNEQFF. The CDR3 DNA reads TGCAGTGCTATAACAGGCCTCTCCTACAATGAGCAGTTCTTC. The rearrangement uses TRBV20-1 and TRBJ2-1; the D gene is possibly TRBD1 (5 bases). V lost 4 bases and J lost 0, with 10 bases in between. The CDR3 is 14 residues long. From germline, CDR1 is DFQATT and CDR2 SNEGSKA (reference sequence).

The chain has TRBV7-9 and TRBJ2-1; D possibly corresponds to TRBD2 (6 bases). Deletions cut 5 bases from V and 6 bases from J, with 11 bases between. CDR3 size: 13 residues. Germline V lookup: CDR1 SEHNR, CDR2 FQNEAQ (reference sequence). As DNA, the CDR3 is TGTGCCAGCAGCCCTACTAGCCGCAATGAGCAGTTCTTC. Translated: CASSPTSRNEQFF.

The table lists this clonotype with a few counts. The chain combines TRBV29-1 with TRBJ2-3; 8 positions match TRBD1. V shed 6 bases and J 0 bases; nucleotides not matched to a gene: 8. Germline V CDR1 and CDR2: SQVTM, ANQGSEA. The CDR3 has 15 amino acids. In DNA, the CDR3 is TGCAGCGTCCGCAGGGGGCTCCTTAGCACAGATACGCAGTATTTT. As protein: CSVRRGLLSTDTQYF.

The V and J genes are TRBV29-1 and TRBJ1-2, with D possibly TRBD1 on 5 matching bases. The CDR3 has 15 amino acids. The V end lost 5 bases, the J end lost 3 bases, and 19 bases lay between the germline ends. The germline V gene encodes CDR1 SQVTM and CDR2 ANQGSEA. Here the CDR3 reads CSVSTGAIRDYGYTF. In DNA form, the CDR3 reads TGCAGCGTTTCCACCGGGGCCATAAGGGACTATGGCTACACCTTC. Complete variable domain (other parts from reference TRBV29-1 and TRBJ1-2): SAVISQKPSRDICQRGTSLTIQCQVDSQVTMMFWYRQQPGQSLTLIATANQGSEATYESGFVIDKFPISRPNLTFSTLTVSNMSPEDSSIYLCSVSTGAIRDYGYTFGSGTRLTVV.

V gene TRBV3-1 combines with J gene TRBJ2-7, with D hard to call. CDR1 is LGHDT and CDR2 is YNNKEL in the germline V gene (reference sequence). Trimming left V 0 bases short and J 5 bases short, with 14 bases between. The CDR3 is 15 residues long. In DNA form, the CDR3 reads TGTGCCAGCAGCCAAGATAAGATATTCGAGCACGAGCAGTACTTC. It encodes CASSQDKIFEHEQYF.

The chain carries TRBV7-2 and TRBJ2-5, with D possibly being TRBD2 (6 bases). CDR3 size: 13 residues. Germline CDR1 is SGHTA and CDR2 is FQGNSA. With 4 bases removed from V and 2 bases from J, the gap between germline ends came to 8 bases. CDR3 loop: CASSWGLQETQYF. CDR3 nucleotides: TGTGCCAGCAGCTGGGGACTGCAAGAGACCCAGTACTTC.

This chain links TRBV20-1 with TRBJ2-1; 9 positions agree with TRBD2. The CDR3 is 16 residues long. V dropped 3 bases and J dropped 0; count of bases not matched to a gene: 6. CDR1 DFQATT and CDR2 SNEGSKA come from the germline V gene (reference sequence). CDR3 sequence reads: CSASAGGKSSYNEQFF. CDR3 DNA: TGCAGTGCTAGCGCGGGGGGGAAAAGCTCCTACAATGAGCAGTTCTTC.

The chain has TRBV21-1 and TRBJ1-5; the DNA was not used to check the table's D call, TRBD1. TRBV21-1 is labeled a pseudogene. This CDR3 comprises 19 residues. This CDR3 reads CASSFGVSSRGGGNQPQHF. Here the CDR3 DNA reads TGTGCCAGCAGCTTTGGGGTGAGCAGTAGAGGGGGGGGCAATCAGCCCCAGCATTTT.

V is TRBV7-9 and J is TRBJ1-2; D unclear. Trimming stripped 2 bases from V and 5 bases from J, with 9 bases between. Germline values: CDR1 SEHNR, CDR2 FQNEAQ (reference sequence). CDR3 length equals 13 residues. The CDR3 DNA follows: TGTGCCAGCAGCTTATTAAGCAAGTATGGCTACACCTTC. Its translation: CASSLLSKYGYTF.

This clonotype occurred a few times. The J gene is TRBJ1-6, the V gene TRBV10-3, with no clear D. V was pared by 0 bases and J by 5 bases, with 2 bases between. The CDR3 extends over 13 amino acids. CDR1 and CDR2 (germline): ENHRY, SYGVKD. For the CDR3, the DNA is TGTGCCATCAGTGAGTCGGATAATTCACCCCTCCACTTT. Its protein product is CAISESDNSPLHF.

The V and J genes are TRBV6-2 or TRBV6-3 and TRBJ2-1; D gene ambiguous. The CDR3 consists of 11 residues. Per the germline V gene, CDR1 is MNHEY and CDR2 is SVGEGT. Trimming pared 6 bases from V and 8 bases from J, leaving 8 bases between. The CDR3 DNA follows: TGTGCCAGCAGGCGAACCCATGAGCAGTTCTTC. It is translated as CASRRTHEQFF.

The chain carries TRBV12-5 and TRBJ1-5; the D is unclear. Between the trimmed V and J ends, which lost 4 bases and 1 base, there was a span of 20 bases. CDR3 length equals 18 residues. Germline V CDR1 and CDR2: LGHNT, FRNRAP. CDR3 protein: CASGSAAGVRASNQPQHF. The CDR3 DNA reads as TGTGCTAGTGGTTCCGCGGCCGGTGTAAGAGCAAGCAATCAGCCCCAGCATTTT.

This clonotype was picked up a small number of times. The chain's CDR3 is CASSVTGYEQFF. In DNA, the CDR3 is TGTGCCAGCAGCGTAACAGGGTATGAGCAGTTCTTC. The chain has TRBV9 and TRBJ2-1; tentatively, D is TRBD1 (6 bases). Germline V CDR1 and CDR2: SGDLS, YYNGEE. Trimming pared 1 base from V and 8 bases from J, leaving 7 bases between. The CDR3 has 12 amino acids.

The chain carries TRBV12-3 or TRBV12-4 and TRBJ2-7, with 8 nucleotides matching TRBD1. The CDR3 is 13 amino acids. Trimming at V came to 7 bases and at J to 6 bases, leaving 8 bases not matched to a gene. The CDR3 sequence: CASTGPGGREQYF. DNA for the CDR3: TGTGCCAGCACCGGGCCAGGGGGCCGCGAGCAGTACTTC.

On this clonotype: At one of its ends the junction is not consistent with the germline gene, which may arise from a read error. The CDR3 reads CASNLYGTSGTYNEQFF. The DNA for the CDR3 is TGTGCCAGCAACTTATATGGGACTAGCGGGACGTACAATGAGCAGTTCTTC. The genes are TRBV7-6 and TRBJ2-1, with 13 bases aligning to TRBD2. CDR3 size: 17 residues. Germline V CDR1 and CDR2: SGHVS, FNYEAQ.

This clonotype came up once. The rearrangement uses TRBV13 and TRBJ2-5; 8 bases line up with TRBD1. The J call may be wrong; the DNA end is better matched by TRBJ2-7. In germline, CDR1 is PRHDT, CDR2 FYEKMQ (reference sequence). CDR3 length: 15 residues. This chain's CDR3 is CASSPTLSQGVEQYF. The CDR3 coding sequence is TGTGCCAGCAGCCCTACCCTTTCACAGGGGGTCGAGCAGTACTTC.